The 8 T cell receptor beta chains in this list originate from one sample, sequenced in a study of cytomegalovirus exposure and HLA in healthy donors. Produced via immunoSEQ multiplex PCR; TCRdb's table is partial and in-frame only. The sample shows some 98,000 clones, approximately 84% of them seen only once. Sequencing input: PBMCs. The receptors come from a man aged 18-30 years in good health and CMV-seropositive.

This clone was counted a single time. CDR3 loop: CASSFGTEEGNTIYF. The CDR3 nucleotides are TGTGCCAGCAGCTTCGGGACAGAAGAAGGAAACACCATATATTTT. This sequence joins TRBV5-6 and TRBJ1-3, with 7 bases identical to TRBD1. Germline V gives CDR1 SGHDT, CDR2 YYEEEE. The trim removed 2 bases at V and 4 bases at J, leaving 6 bases unmatched. The CDR3 length is 15 residues.

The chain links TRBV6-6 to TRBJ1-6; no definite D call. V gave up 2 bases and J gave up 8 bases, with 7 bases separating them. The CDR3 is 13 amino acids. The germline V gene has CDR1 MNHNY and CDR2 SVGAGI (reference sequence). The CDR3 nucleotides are TGTGCCAGCAGTTACGGGGAGGATTCACCCCTCCACTTT. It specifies CASSYGEDSPLHF.

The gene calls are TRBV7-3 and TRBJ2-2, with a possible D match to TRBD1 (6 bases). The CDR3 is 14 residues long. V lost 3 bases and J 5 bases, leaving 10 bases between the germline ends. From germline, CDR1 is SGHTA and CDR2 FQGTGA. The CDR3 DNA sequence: TGTGCCAGCAGCTTCTCGCAGGGGACCGGGGAGCTGTTTTTT. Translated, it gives CASSFSQGTGELFF.

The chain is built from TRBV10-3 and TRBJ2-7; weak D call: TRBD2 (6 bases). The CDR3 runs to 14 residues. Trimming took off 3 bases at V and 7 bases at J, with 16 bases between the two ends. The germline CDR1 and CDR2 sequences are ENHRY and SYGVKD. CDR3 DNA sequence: TGTGCCATCAGTGAACGGCCCCCCGGAGGGGAGCAGTACTTC. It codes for CAISERPPGGEQYF.

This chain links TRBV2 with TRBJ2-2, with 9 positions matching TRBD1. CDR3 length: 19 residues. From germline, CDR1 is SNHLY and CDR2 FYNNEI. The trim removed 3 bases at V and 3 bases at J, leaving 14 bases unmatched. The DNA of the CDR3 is TGTGCCAGCAGTGATTGGGTTTCCCCGGGACAGGGATACACCGGGGAGCTGTTTTTT. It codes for CASSDWVSPGQGYTGELFF. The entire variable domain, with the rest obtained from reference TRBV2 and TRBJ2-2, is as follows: EPEVTQTPSHQVTQMGQEVILRCVPISNHLYFYWYRQILGQKVEFLVSFYNNEISEKSEIFDDQFSVERPDGSNFTLKIRSTKLEDSAMYFCASSDWVSPGQGYTGELFFGEGSRLTVL.

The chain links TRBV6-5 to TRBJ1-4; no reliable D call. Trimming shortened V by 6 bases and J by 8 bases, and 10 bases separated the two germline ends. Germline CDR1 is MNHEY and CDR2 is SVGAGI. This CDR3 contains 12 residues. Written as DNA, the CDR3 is TGTGCCAGCAGCCCCAACGGGGAAAAACTGTTTTTT. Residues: CASSPNGEKLFF.

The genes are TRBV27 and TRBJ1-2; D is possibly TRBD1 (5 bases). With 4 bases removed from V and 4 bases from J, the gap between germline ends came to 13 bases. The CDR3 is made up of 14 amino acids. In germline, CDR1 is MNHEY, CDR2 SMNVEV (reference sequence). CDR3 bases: TGTGCCAGCAGTTCATCGACAGAGCTCTATGGCTACACCTTC. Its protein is CASSSSTELYGYTF.

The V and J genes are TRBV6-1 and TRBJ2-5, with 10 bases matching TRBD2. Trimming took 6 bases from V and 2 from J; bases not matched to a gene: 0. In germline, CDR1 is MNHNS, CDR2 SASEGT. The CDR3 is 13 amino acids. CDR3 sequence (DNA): TGTGCCAGCAGGACTAGCGGGCAAGAGACCCAGTACTTC. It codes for CASRTSGQETQYF.